This T cell receptor (beta chain) was obtained from a study of blood T cells in healthy people across ages. The CDR3 runs 15 residues. Germline V CDR1 and CDR2: SGHTA, FQGNSA. Concerning this clonotype: The junction does not match germline at one end; this may be a read error.

Primers used in a second PCR of about 6 to 11 cycles were a sample-barcoded 5' primer and a J-beta primer mix. MiXCR was run by TCRdb on the 5' RACE reads, yielding one entry per CDR3 protein. This table has some 780,000 distinct CDR3 sequences, around 50% appearing once. This chain connects TRBV7-2 to TRBJ1-2; maybe TRBD1 (6 bases). The sequencing sample was made of blood. The receptor was isolated from a man between 40 and 49 years old in good health. DNA for the CDR3: TGTGCCTGCAGCCCGCGGACAGCCTCCAACCCTGGCTACACCTTC. It encodes CACSPRTASNPGYTF.